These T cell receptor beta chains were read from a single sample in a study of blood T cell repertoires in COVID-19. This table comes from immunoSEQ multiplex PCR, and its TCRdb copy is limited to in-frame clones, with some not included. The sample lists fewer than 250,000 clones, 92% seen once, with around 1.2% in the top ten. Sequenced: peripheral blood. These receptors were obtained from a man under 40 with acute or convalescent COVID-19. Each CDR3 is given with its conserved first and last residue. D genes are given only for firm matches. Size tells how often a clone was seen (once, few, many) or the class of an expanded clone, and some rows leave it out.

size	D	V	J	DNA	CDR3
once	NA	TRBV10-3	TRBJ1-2	TGTGCCATCAGTGGGACAGCTCTCCATGGCTACACCTTC	CAISGTALHGYTF
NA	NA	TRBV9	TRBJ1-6	TGTGCCAGCAGCGTCGGGAAGCAGATAAATTCACCCCTCCACTTT	CASSVGKQINSPLHF
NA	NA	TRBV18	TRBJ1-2	TGTGCCAGCTCAACAGACAGGAGAAACTATGGCTACACCTTC	CASSTDRRNYGYTF
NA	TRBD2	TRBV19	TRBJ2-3	TGTGCCAGTAGTATAGATCTGCGGGAGGGCTTCACAGATACGCAGTATTTT	CASSIDLREGFTDTQYF
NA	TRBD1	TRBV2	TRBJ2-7	TGTGCCTGCGCCGGACAGGGTCCCTACGAGCAGTACTTC	CACAGQGPYEQYF
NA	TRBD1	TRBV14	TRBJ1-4	TGTGCCAGCAGCCGGGACAGGGGCCTGACAACTAATGAAAAACTGTTTTTT	CASSRDRGLTTNEKLFF
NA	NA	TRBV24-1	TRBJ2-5	TGTGCCACCAGTGATCCCGTTCAAGAGACCCAGTACTTC	CATSDPVQETQYF
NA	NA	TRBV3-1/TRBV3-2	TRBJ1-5	TGTGCCAGCAGCCAGTCATCACTCCAGCCCCAGCATTTT	CASSQSSLQPQHF
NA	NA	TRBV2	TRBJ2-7	TGTGCCCCACGAGCCGCAGGGGGAGGCTACGAGCAGTACTTC	CAPRAAGGGYEQYF
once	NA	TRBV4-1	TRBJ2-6	TGCGCCAGCAGCCGGGCCCGCTCTGGGGCCAACGTCCTGACTTTC	CASSRARSGANVLTF
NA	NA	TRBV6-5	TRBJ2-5	TGTGCCAGCAGTTACTCGTCACAGGCTTTAGAGACCCAGTACTTC	CASSYSSQALETQYF
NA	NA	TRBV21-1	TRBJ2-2	TGTGCCAGCAGCCAGAAGCGGGAACTACTTACCGCGAACACCGGGGAGCTGTTTTTT	CASSQKRELLTANTGELFF
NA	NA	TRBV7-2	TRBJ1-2	TGTGCCAGCAGCCCCGCCAGGCGCCAAGGGGATGGCTACACCTTC	CASSPARRQGDGYTF
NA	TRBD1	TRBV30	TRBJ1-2	TGTGCCTGGGCTAGACAGGGGCTGAGCTATGGCTACACCTTC	CAWARQGLSYGYTF
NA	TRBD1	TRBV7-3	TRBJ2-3	TGTGCCAGCAGCTTAGAAGGGGGCGGGCGGCATACGCAGTATTTT	CASSLEGGGRHTQYF
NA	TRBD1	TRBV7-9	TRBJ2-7	TGTGCCAGCAGCTTTATCGGGACAGGGAGATACGAGCAGTACTTC	CASSFIGTGRYEQYF
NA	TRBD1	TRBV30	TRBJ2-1	TGTGCCTGGGAGCTACCGGGACAGGGCTACAATGAGCAGTTCTTC	CAWELPGQGYNEQFF
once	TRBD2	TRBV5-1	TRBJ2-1	TGCGCCAGCAGCTTATTGGTCTCTAGCGGGAGAAATGAGCAGTTCTTC	CASSLLVSSGRNEQFF
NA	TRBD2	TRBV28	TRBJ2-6	TGTGCCAGCAGCCCTACTAGCGCTGGGGCCAACGTCCTGACTTTC	CASSPTSAGANVLTF
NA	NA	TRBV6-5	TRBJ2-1	TGTGCCAGCAGTTACTACGAGGCCCCCTACAATGAGCAGTTCTTC	CASSYYEAPYNEQFF
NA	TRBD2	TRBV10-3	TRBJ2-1	TGTGCCATCAGTGACTCGGTTGGGGCGGGAGGCCACAATGAGCAGTTCTTC	CAISDSVGAGGHNEQFF
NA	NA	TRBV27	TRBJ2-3	TGTGCCAGCAGTCTAGACAGACTTAGCACAGATACGCAGTATTTT	CASSLDRLSTDTQYF
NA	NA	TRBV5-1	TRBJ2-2	TGCGCCAGCAGCTTGGGTAGCGTTGGGGCCGGGGAGCTGTTTTTT	CASSLGSVGAGELFF
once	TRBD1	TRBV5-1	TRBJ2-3	TGCGCCAGCAGCTTGAAGATCGACAGGGATCAAGCAGATACGCAGTATTTT	CASSLKIDRDQADTQYF
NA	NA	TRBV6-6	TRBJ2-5	TGTGCCACCTCGCCCGGGTCGGGTGAGACCCAGTACTTC	CATSPGSGETQYF
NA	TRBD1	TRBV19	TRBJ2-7	TGTGCCAGTAGCCCCCGGGACAGGGAGGCCCACGAGCAGTACTTC	CASSPRDREAHEQYF
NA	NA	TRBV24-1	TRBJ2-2	TGTGCCACCAGTGATGACTCGGGGACAAACACCGGGGAGCTGTTTTTT	CATSDDSGTNTGELFF
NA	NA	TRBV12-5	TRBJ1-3	TGTGCTAGTGGTTTGGTACCGAGTAGAAACACCATATATTTT	CASGLVPSRNTIYF
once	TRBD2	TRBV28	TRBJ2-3	TGTGCCATACGCCGGGAGGGGCGCACAGATACGCAGTATTTT	CAIRREGRTDTQYF
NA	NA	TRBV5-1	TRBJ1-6	TGCGCCAGCAGCTTGGAACGGACAAATTCACCCCTCCACTTT	CASSLERTNSPLHF
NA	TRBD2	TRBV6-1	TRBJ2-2	TGTGCCAGCAGTGAAGGTAACACGGGGGGGCCCACCGGGGAGCTGTTTTTT	CASSEGNTGGPTGELFF
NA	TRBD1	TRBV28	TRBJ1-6	TGTGCCAGCAGTCCCTCGCCGAGGACAGGGTTAGGGTGGTCTAGATCACCCCTCCACTTT	CASSPSPRTGLGWSRSPLHF
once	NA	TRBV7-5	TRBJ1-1	TGTGCCAGAAGCGCCCAACCTAGGGGGGAGGGCAATGACACTGAAGCTTTCTTT	CARSAQPRGEGNDTEAFF
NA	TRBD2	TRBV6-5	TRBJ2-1	TGTGCCAGCAAAGCGGGGGGGCATTGGGGTGAGCAGTTCTTC	CASKAGGHWGEQFF
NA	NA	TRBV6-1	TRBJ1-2	TGTGCCAGCAGTGAACAAGGGGACTATGGCTACACCTTC	CASSEQGDYGYTF
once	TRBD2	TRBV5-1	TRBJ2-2	TGCGCCAGCAGCTTGACTAGCGGAGCGAACACCGGGGAGCTGTTTTTT	CASSLTSGANTGELFF
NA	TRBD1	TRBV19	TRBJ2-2	TGTGCCAGTACCGTCGCAGGGGGCAGGAGGGCCGGGGAGCTGTTTTTT	CASTVAGGRRAGELFF
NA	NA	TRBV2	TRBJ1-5	TGTGCCAGCAGCGGGGGAGGCAATCAGCCCCAGCATTTT	CASSGGGNQPQHF
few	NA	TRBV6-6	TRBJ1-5	TGTGCCAGCAAATGGGGGCTTTATAGCAATCAGCCCCAGCATTTT	CASKWGLYSNQPQHF
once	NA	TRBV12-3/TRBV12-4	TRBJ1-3	TGTGCCAGCACCGAGGTCCCATGGAACACCATATATTTT	CASTEVPWNTIYF
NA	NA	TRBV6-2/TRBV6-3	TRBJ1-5	TGTGCCAGCAGTTTCAGGGGCGGGAGCAATCAGCCCCAGCATTTT	CASSFRGGSNQPQHF
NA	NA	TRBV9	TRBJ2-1	TGTGCCAGCAGCCCAAATTACAGGGTTTCCTACAATGAGCAGTTCTTC	CASSPNYRVSYNEQFF
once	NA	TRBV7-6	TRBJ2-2	TGTGCCAGCAGCTTAAGGGCTCTAGGGACTGGGAACACCGGGGAGCTGTTTTTT	CASSLRALGTGNTGELFF
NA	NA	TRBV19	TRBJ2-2	TGTGCCAGTAGCCTAGACGTCTTGAACACCGGGGAGCTGTTTTTT	CASSLDVLNTGELFF
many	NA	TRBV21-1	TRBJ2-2	TGTGCCAGCAGCACGGGTGCCGGGGAGCTGTTTTTT	CASSTGAGELFF
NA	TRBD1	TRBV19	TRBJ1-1	TGTGCCAGTAGTATATTGGGACAGTTGAACACTGAAGCTTTCTTT	CASSILGQLNTEAFF
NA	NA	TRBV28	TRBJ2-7	TGTGCCAGCAGTTTATGGAGGACTTACCCCCGGACAGCCTGGTCCTACGAGCAGTACTTC	CASSLWRTYPRTAWSYEQYF
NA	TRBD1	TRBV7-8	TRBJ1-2	TGTGCCAGCACCGGAACGGGACAGTCTTATGGCTACACCTTC	CASTGTGQSYGYTF
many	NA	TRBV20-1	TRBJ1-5	TGCAGTGCTAGTTTTGCGGGGGATCAGCCCCAGCATTTT	CSASFAGDQPQHF
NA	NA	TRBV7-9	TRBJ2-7	TGTGCCAGCAGTTACTCGGGACGGGGGAGATACGAGCAGTACTTC	CASSYSGRGRYEQYF